The text below deals with one T cell receptor beta chain. Only a few counts were recorded for this clone. The target of this receptor is not known. The record has no base qualities; no much larger clone is one base away. These data originate in a study of CD8+ T cells in alopecia areata (dated by TCRdb to 2017 to 2018). Background for the entire study: The treated patients, all with moderate-to-severe alopecia areata, were enrolled in an open-label pilot trial of oral tofacitinib given at 5 to 10 mg twice daily. Tofacitinib was given for 6 to 18 months, followed by 6 months of follow-up off drug to assess delayed response and recurrence. The SALT score, which quantifies the percentage of affected scalp surface area, was used to measure disease severity in treated patients. The study used high-throughput TCRbeta sequencing to examine T cell clonal expansion in alopecia areata, in both the C3H/HeJ mouse model and human patients. On the human side, TCRbeta sequencing was run on scalp tissue and on sorted CD4+ and CD8+ peripheral blood T cells from healthy controls and from alopecia areata patients with either patchy or totalis/universalis disease. Patients on tofacitinib were biopsied at baseline and after 4 and 24 weeks of treatment, and several of the patients also had a later scalp biopsy. Scalp clonality was compared among normal scalp (n=4), patchy alopecia areata scalp (n=8), and alopecia totalis/universalis scalp (n=8). The RNA source kit depended on sample type: the PAXgene miRNA kit for fixed scalp, the miRNeasy kit for PBMCs, and the RNeasy kit for mouse skin. Amplification of TCRbeta CDR3 regions was done by immunoSEQ multiplex PCR using 35 Vbeta forward primers and 13 Jbeta reverse primers. The research as a whole found: Many expanded lesional clones persisted in scalp and blood during tofacitinib treatment, which may partly explain relapse after stopping treatment. Compared with mice, TCR sequences shared between patients were less clear, possibly partly because of HLA diversity across the patient population. Because the treated cohort was small and had only one nonresponder, larger studies are needed to examine links between baseline CD8+ expansion and response. Compared with normal scalp, lesional scalp, particularly in alopecia totalis/universalis, had higher clonality and more expanded CD8+ clones, which suggests antigenic drive. Tofacitinib significantly lowered scalp clonality and the number of expanded CD8+ clones among the top 100 scalp clones. Unlike mouse skin, which is dominated by gammadelta T cells, normal human skin has resident alphabeta T cells that are also sequenced, and this complicates analysis of the scalp TCR repertoire.

Library generation was performed with the immunoSEQ multiplex PCR assay. To provide template for TCR sequencing, every sample had RNA extracted and reverse transcribed into cDNA. First-strand cDNA was synthesized using SuperScript III with a 2:1 mix of oligo-dT and random hexamers. A synthetic immune receptor repertoire was used to assess amplification bias, and residual bias was removed computationally. Regarding the original processing steps: Raw reads were preprocessed for error removal, and CDR3 was defined according to IMGT conventions as running from the conserved cysteine to phenylalanine. Clonality was calculated as 1 minus Shannon entropy normalized by log2 of the number of productive unique TCRs. Whether each scalp clone was CD4 or CD8 was inferred by checking scalp TCRbeta sequences against the CD4 and CD8 repertoires from sorted blood. What TCRdb holds here is the immuneACCESS table cut down to in-frame rearrangements. Part of the clones is not present; checked against another copy, under half of the missing clones reflect an unresolved V gene, and the others are unexplained. Clonal size and the V and J genes are those of that table, whereas D and trimming came from the DNA. This sample lists tens of thousands of clones; around two thirds were detected once. Around 20% of the sample comes from the top ten.

V is trimmed back by 2 bases and J by 1 base, and the junction contains 8 bases that no gene match accounts for. Reading from cysteine to phenylalanine, the CDR3 counts 17 amino acids. The sequence is cut down to CDR3 DNA, 51 bases in frame from base 1. Via the germline V gene, CDR1 is SGHAT and CDR2 FQNNGV. The time point tag for this specimen amounts to: 20 to 30 weeks on oral tofacitinib. This specimen's treatment or condition label, per the study, means: oral pan-JAK inhibitor, 5-10 mg twice daily. Peripheral blood and lesional scalp punch biopsies were obtained from patients with alopecia areata. PBMCs were isolated by density centrifugation and stained for CD3, CD4 and CD8, after which CD4+ and CD8+ T cells were sorted on a FACSAria.

This specimen consisted of CD8+ T cells sorted from blood, obtained at week 24, from a patient treated with tofacitinib. The rearrangement combines TRBV11-2 with TRBJ2-7, and 10 junctional nucleotides match TRBD2. The receptor was isolated from a human donor with alopecia areata. This receptor has the CDR3 CASSLLGGLAPSYEQYF. DNA sequence: TGTGCCAGCAGCTTATTGGGGGGACTAGCGCCTTCCTACGAGCAGTACTTC.